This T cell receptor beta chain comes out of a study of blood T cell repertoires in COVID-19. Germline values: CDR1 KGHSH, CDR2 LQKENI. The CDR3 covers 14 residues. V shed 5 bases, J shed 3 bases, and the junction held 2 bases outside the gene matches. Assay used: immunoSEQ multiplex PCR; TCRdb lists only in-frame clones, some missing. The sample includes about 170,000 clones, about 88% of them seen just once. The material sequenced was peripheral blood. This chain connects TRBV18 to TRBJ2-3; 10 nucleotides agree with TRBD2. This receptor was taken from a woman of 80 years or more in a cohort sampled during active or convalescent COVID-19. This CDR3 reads CASSGLADTDTQYF. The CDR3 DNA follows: TGTGCCAGCTCAGGACTAGCGGATACAGATACGCAGTATTTT. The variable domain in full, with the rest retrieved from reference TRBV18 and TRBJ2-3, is NAGVMQNPRHLVRRRGQEARLRCSPMKGHSHVYWYRQLPEEGLKFMVYLQKENIIDESGMPKERFSAEFPKEGPSILRIQQVVRGDSAAYFCASSGLADTDTQYFGPGTRLTVL.